This TCR beta chain was obtained from a study of blood T cell repertoires in COVID-19. On the study more broadly: Collection of acute and convalescent COVID-19 samples took place in the United States, Italy and Spain. The cDNA or gDNA used as material had been derived from T cells, B-cell-depleted T cells, or PBMCs.

Per the original data handling: Amplified reference gene primers provided the basis for estimating nucleated cell counts. Only in-frame clones appear in the TCRdb table, and some are missing; sequencing was by immunoSEQ multiplex PCR. Clone size and V and J calls were adopted from that table, with D and trimming inferred from the DNA. This repertoire shows about 150,000 clones, about 85% found once; its top ten account for over 0.55%. Trimming removed 1 base from V and 4 bases from J, with 10 bases in between. The CDR3 runs 14 residues. The germline CDR1 and CDR2 sequences are SGHAT and FQDESV (reference sequence). Seattle cases were enrolled at active infection and followed longitudinally.

This clonotype was obtained from a man aged 55-75 years with COVID-19, enrolled during active disease. The chain recombines TRBV11-1 with TRBJ1-1; D remains unclear. Sequenced: peripheral blood. The CDR3, as DNA: TGTGCCAGCAGCTTAGGGCAGTCAGTCACTGAAGCTTTCTTT. Amino acid sequence: CASSLGQSVTEAFF.